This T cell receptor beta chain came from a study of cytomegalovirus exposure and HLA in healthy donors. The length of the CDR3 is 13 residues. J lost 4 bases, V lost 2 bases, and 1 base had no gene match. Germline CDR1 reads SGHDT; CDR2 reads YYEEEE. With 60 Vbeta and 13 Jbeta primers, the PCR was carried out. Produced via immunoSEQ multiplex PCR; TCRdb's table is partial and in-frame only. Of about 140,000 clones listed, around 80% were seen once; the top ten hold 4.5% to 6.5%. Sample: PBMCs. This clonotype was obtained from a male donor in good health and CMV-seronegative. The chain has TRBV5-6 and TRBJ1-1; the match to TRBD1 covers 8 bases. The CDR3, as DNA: TGTGCCAGCAGCTTACAGGGGGGCACTGAAGCTTTCTTT. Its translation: CASSLQGGTEAFF.